The entry below describes one T cell receptor beta chain. V lost 10 bases and J 0 bases, leaving 3 bases between the germline ends. This CDR3 has 11 residues. Produced via immunoSEQ multiplex PCR; TCRdb's table is partial and in-frame only. The table has roughly 160,000 clones, around nine tenths seen once. The data derive from a study of control samples from healthy donors and cancer patients. The chain combines TRBV12-3 or TRBV12-4 with TRBJ2-2; no definite D call. Input material: blood. The clonotype comes from a woman in her thirties in good health. CDR3 sequence: CATSNTGELFF. For the CDR3, the DNA is TGTGCCACCTCGAACACCGGGGAGCTGTTTTTT.